These 10 T cell receptor beta chains came from one sample sequenced in a study of liver allograft versus peripheral blood T cells (dated by TCRdb to the early 2020s). Broadly, across the study: In liver transplant recipients, the study looked at T cell receptor repertoires in the peripheral blood and set them against the repertoires found within the transplanted livers.

Instrument used: Illumina MiSeq. TCRdb passed the public sequencing reads through fastp at Q25 and MiXCR, retaining productive beta sequences. Each entry merges the rows of one CDR3 protein and shows their most common DNA and genes. The sample table lists just under 8,500 distinct CDR3 sequences, under 20% of them with a count of one. The top ten hold approximately 4.3% of the sample. The source of these receptors is a human patient who had a liver transplant. After a transplant, the donor of the graft may account for some T cells.

The V and J genes are TRBV7-9 and TRBJ2-7, with D tentatively TRBD2 (7 bases). Trimming took 0 bases from V and 4 from J, leaving 16 bases between them. Per germline, CDR1 SEHNR and CDR2 FQNEAQ (reference sequence). The CDR3 sequence is 16 residues long. The CDR3 is CASSLAWGGQGYEQYF. For the CDR3, the DNA is TGTGCCAGCAGCTTAGCCTGGGGGGGCCAGGGGTACGAGCAGTACTTC.

The genes are TRBV27 and TRBJ1-1, with D possibly TRBD1 on 5 matching bases. Trimming stripped 0 bases from V and 5 bases from J, with 16 bases between. Germline V gene sequence: CDR1 MNHEY, CDR2 SMNVEV (reference sequence). This CDR3 is built from 16 residues. For the CDR3, the DNA is TGTGCCAGCAGTTTATCGCGCTTTCGGGGGAGGACTGAAGCTTTCTTT. Protein sequence: CASSLSRFRGRTEAFF.

The chain carries TRBV20-1 and TRBJ2-1; 7 bases line up with TRBD1. There are 17 residues in the CDR3. V lost 4 bases to trimming and J lost 3 bases; unmatched junction nucleotides: 15. The germline V gene has CDR1 DFQATT and CDR2 SNEGSKA (reference sequence). Here the CDR3 DNA reads TGCAGTGCTAACCGGGACAGCTATAGCCAGGTCTACAATGAGCAGTTCTTC. It is translated as CSANRDSYSQVYNEQFF.

This clonotype is termed medium-sized. The V and J genes are TRBV6-5 and TRBJ1-2; 7 bases fit TRBD1. J lost 6 bases, V lost 0 bases, and 4 bases had no gene match. The length of the CDR3 is 14 residues. Germline CDR1 MNHEY, CDR2 SVGAGI. The CDR3 region is CASSYSGQVDGYTF. CDR3 coding DNA: TGTGCCAGCAGTTACTCCGGACAGGTCGATGGCTACACCTTC.

This clonotype ranks as medium-sized. The chain is built from TRBV6-5 and TRBJ1-3, with 7 positions matching TRBD1. V was pared by 6 bases and J by 1 base, with 6 bases of the junction left unmatched. Germline V lookup: CDR1 MNHEY, CDR2 SVGAGI. CDR3 length: 15 amino acids. CDR3 amino acids: CASREWGQSGNTIYF. For the CDR3, the DNA is TGTGCCAGCAGGGAGTGGGGACAGTCTGGAAACACCATATATTTT.

This clonotype was observed at least ten times. The rearrangement links TRBV20-1 to TRBJ1-4; D perhaps matches TRBD1 (5 bases). The CDR3 has 15 residues. Deletions cut 5 bases from V and 7 bases from J, with 20 bases between. From germline, CDR1 is DFQATT and CDR2 SNEGSKA (reference sequence). Here the CDR3 DNA reads TGCAGTGCTCCAACTTCCCGGGGCGCCCGTGAAAAACTGTTTTTT. This encodes CSAPTSRGAREKLFF.

This clonotype is medium-sized within its sample. The rearrangement uses TRBV7-2 and TRBJ2-7; 9 positions match TRBD2. The CDR3 runs to 15 residues. Germline-derived CDR1 and CDR2 are SGHTA and FQGNSA. J was trimmed by 2 bases and V by 5 bases; bases with no gene match: 7. CDR3 sequence (DNA): TGTGCCAGCAGCCGGGGACTAGCAGGCCCCTACGAGCAGTACTTC. This translates into CASSRGLAGPYEQYF.

This clonotype was seen many times. The CDR3 bases are TGTGCCAGCTCACGGGGCCCGGGGCGGAACACTGAAGCTTTCTTT. Amino acid sequence: CASSRGPGRNTEAFF. V and J are TRBV18 and TRBJ1-1, with D tentatively TRBD1 (5 bases). CDR1 and CDR2 (germline): KGHSH, LQKENI. The CDR3 contains 15 residues. Trimming cost V 4 bases and J 1 base, with 13 bases left between them.

Remarks on this clonotype: This sequence may be a read error, since a much larger clone differs from it by one base. The chain combines TRBV6-1 with TRBJ1-5; D ambiguous. The germline V gene has CDR1 MNHNS and CDR2 SASEGT. The CDR3 spans 15 residues. The CDR3 spells CASRDVGVADQPQHF. Written as DNA, the CDR3 is TGTGCCAGCCGTGACGTCGGGGTTGCGGATCAGCCCCAGCATTTT.

Within the sample, this clonotype is medium-sized. This sequence joins TRBV6-5 and TRBJ1-3; the match to TRBD1 covers 8 bases. The V gene end was trimmed by 6 bases and the J gene end by 3 bases; junction bases not matched to a gene: 4. CDR3 length equals 14 residues. Germline CDR1 reads MNHEY; CDR2 reads SVGAGI. This CDR3 reads CASSRTGNGNTIYF. The CDR3 nucleotides are TGTGCCAGCAGCCGGACAGGGAATGGAAACACCATATATTTT.